The clone carrying this T cell receptor beta chain was observed at least ten times. The antigen remains undetermined. The sample comes from a study of breast tumors, draining lymph nodes, adjacent tissues. Samples came from axillary lymph nodes draining the breast cancer. Germline V gives CDR1 SNHLY, CDR2 FYNNEI. The CDR3 length is 13 residues. The ends were cut back, 6 bases at V and 3 bases at J, with 11 bases in the middle. TCRdb passed the multiplex PCR reads through MiXCR, listing each CDR3 protein once. The sample contains 70,000 to 95,000 distinct CDR3 sequences, roughly a fifth of which appear only once. General observations from the study: Luminal-like breast cancer showed significantly greater tumor-nontumor repertoire similarity than basal-like breast cancer did. Data only fit, rather than demonstrated, lymph node origin of most tumor T cells. Tumors had less TCR diversity than lymph nodes, more than nontumor tissue.

The TCR sequence derives from a female donor with breast cancer. Some clones in this sample may be carry-over from other donors' samples. The chain combines TRBV2 with TRBJ1-2; a weak D match, TRBD1 (6 bases). Sequencing was carried out using axillary lymph node tissue. CDR3 amino acids: CASRTGGYYGYTF. CDR3 coding DNA: TGTGCCAGCAGGACAGGAGGGTACTATGGCTACACCTTC.